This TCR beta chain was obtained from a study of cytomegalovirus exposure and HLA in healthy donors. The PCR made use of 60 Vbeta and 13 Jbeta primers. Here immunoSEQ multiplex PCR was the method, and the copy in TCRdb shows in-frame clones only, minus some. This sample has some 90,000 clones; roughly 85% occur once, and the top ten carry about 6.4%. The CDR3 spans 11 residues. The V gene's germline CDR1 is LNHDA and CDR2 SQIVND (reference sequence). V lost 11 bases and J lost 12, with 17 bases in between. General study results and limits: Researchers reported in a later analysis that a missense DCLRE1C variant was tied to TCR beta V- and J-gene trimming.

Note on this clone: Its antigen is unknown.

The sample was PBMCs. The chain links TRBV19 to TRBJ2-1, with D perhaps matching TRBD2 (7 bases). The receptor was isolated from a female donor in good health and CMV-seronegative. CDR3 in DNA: TGTGCCTCAGTTGGGGGGGCAGGGCAGTTCTTC. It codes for CASVGGAGQFF.